This T cell receptor beta chain was found in a study of cytomegalovirus exposure and HLA in healthy donors (dated by TCRdb to 2016 to 2017). For the wider study: An earlier analysis of under 600 of the donors reported 250 to 300 Gb of sequence data and 117 million unique TCR beta sequences from about 180 million T cells. Of the roughly 390 genotyped donors, approximately 80% were placed in the genetic ancestry cluster associated with self-reported Caucasian donors. Besides the first cohort of approximately 670 subjects, a separate validation cohort made up of 120 different subjects was used. Every repertoire in the discovery cohort had been generated on one and the same sequencing platform. Among some 410 genotyped donors of the cohort, an average of approximately 220,000 unique TCR beta nucleotide sequences was sequenced per donor, of which roughly 17% were non-productive. The number of typed donors differed by locus: roughly 620-630 for A, B, C, DRB1 and DQB1; some 540 for DQA1; some 610 for DPA1; and some 470 for DPB1. The study combined high-throughput TCR immunosequencing, statistical association of individual TCRs with disease status, and machine learning to predict cytomegalovirus infection status. An early release that covered about 640 HLA-typed donors contained 300 to 350 gigabases of sequencing data and around 85 million unique TCR sequences. HLA typing included class I and class II loci at four-digit resolution. A later genetic analysis took genome-wide SNP genotypes for about 55% of the roughly 670 donors and used that subset as a discovery cohort. The study was designed to test whether signatures of past pathogen exposure could be identified by cataloging public T cell receptors. In a later analysis, previously published TCR beta repertoires from several hundred donors were re-analyzed and high-resolution HLA genotyping was added so that TCR occurrence patterns could be studied. Donor age, sex, ethnicity and CMV serostatus were compiled alongside the repertoire data. The T cell repertoires of 666 subjects were profiled by immunosequencing and related to cytomegalovirus serostatus. To decide whether each TCR beta V gene segment behaved as functional or pseudogenic, an earlier analysis of nearly 600 of the donors relied on high-throughput TCR beta sequencing. Four to six DR-DQ haplotypes were handled as single units for association and clustering, since linkage in the cohort was strong. The later analysis used no new phenotypic data to find candidate immune exposures, relying instead on TCR beta sequences and their occurrence across donors.

In total, about 650 healthy bone marrow donors made up the cohort. At the time of sampling, all cohort members were nominally healthy, though unrecorded immune exposures were likely present. The donor tested CMV seronegative and was one of the 352 seronegative cohort members. A peripheral blood sample was collected from each donor, and TCR beta sequencing was performed on peripheral blood mononuclear cells. The Qiagen DNeasy Blood Extraction Kit was used to extract genomic DNA from the blood cell samples. As for this clone: This receptor's antigen is unknown. No much larger clone exists at a distance of one base, and base qualities are not known.

The CDR3, from cysteine to phenylalanine, totals 16 residues. Just the 48-base CDR3 DNA is kept, in frame starting at base 1. CDR1 SNHLY and CDR2 FYNNEI are derived from the germline V gene. The germline ends are 11 bases apart after V is trimmed by 4 bases and J by 1 base. Broader findings and caveats from the paper: Some IMGT-functional V segments, including TRBV6-2 and TRBV6-3, could not be distinguished by the 87-base-pair reads and were therefore excluded. A further reported finding was that TCR beta sequences accurately predicted the HLA-A and HLA-B alleles for most subjects in the first cohort. Across donors, most TCR sequences were observed very rarely, whereas some public TCRs were present in many individuals. A later analysis associated roughly 17,000 TCR beta sequences with specific HLA alleles at a false discovery rate of 0.05. Because HLA typing was unavailable for some donors at each locus, only the typed subset was used in association tests. In a later analysis, HLA-associated TCR beta chains were found to be more clonally expanded and to have lower generation probabilities than equally common non-associated chains. Only TCR beta chains were sequenced in this cohort, and the absence of alpha or paired-chain data limited detectable features. In a later genetic analysis, a missense DCLRE1C variant was associated with V-gene and J-gene trimming of TCR beta chains, and the association was replicated in an independent cohort. In vitro tests confirmed that a few of the cytomegalovirus-associated TCR beta chains recognize cytomegalovirus antigens. A total of roughly 160 TCR beta chains were listed by the study as associated with cytomegalovirus. Linkage disequilibrium might explain the correlated functional status among segregating V segments, but an unknown experimental factor could not be ruled out. CMV serostatus was the only immune exposure information available for the cohort. Roughly uniform sequencing depth across donors was assumed in presence/absence analyses, although this assumption may not hold. A later analysis found that most CMV-associated TCR beta chains appeared HLA-restricted, with HLA associations seemingly driven largely by CMV exposure. In an earlier analysis of under 600 of the donors, most TCR beta V segments were observed in productive rearrangements about 87% or about 30% of the time, broadly matching IMGT annotations. The sequencing pipeline was judged likely to have produced a cluster of highly shared sequence variants as a technical artifact. A later genetic analysis reported fewer N-insertions in productive TCRs among donors in an Asian-associated ancestry cluster than the roughly 700-donor mean. In a later analysis, several top co-occurrence clusters were reported to appear linked to parvovirus B19, influenza, CMV and Epstein-Barr virus. The authors suggested that the approach could potentially be extended to other disease states and immunological phenotypes. Because counts were too low, 15 to 20 rarely observed V segments, including chromosome 9 orphons, were excluded from the earlier analysis of under 650 of the donors. Strong co-occurrence of HLA alleles, especially DR and DQ, made assigning TCR associations to individual alleles difficult. The classifier was reported to diagnose cytomegalovirus status with high specificity and sensitivity in both the original and validation cohorts. A later analysis found that TCR association rates varied across HLA loci, with DRB1 alleles showing the most associated TCRs and HLA-C alleles the fewest.

Library construction relied on the immunoSEQ multiplex PCR assay. For the multiplex PCR, a mixture combining 60 forward primers for TCR Vbeta segments and 13 reverse primers for TCR Jbeta segments was used. A multiplex PCR assay on genomic DNA amplified the CDR3 region of rearranged TCR beta genes. On the Illumina HiSeq System, the amplified TCR beta libraries were sequenced as 87-base-pair reads. Per the original workflow: Across the roughly 670 repertoires, a later analysis counted about 81 million unique TCR beta chains, 9.5 million to 13 million of which were shared by at least two donors. Raw reads were error-corrected and collapsed into unique sequences by a nearest-neighbor algorithm in which closely related sequences were merged to remove PCR and sequencing errors. To assign V, D and J gene segments, CDR3 sequences were aligned to IMGT reference sequences. For a sequence to be retained, at least a six-nucleotide match to both a V gene segment and a J gene segment was required. A rearrangement counted as productive if the CDR3 had no stop codons and remained in frame with V and J, and every other rearrangement counted as non-productive. CDR3 was defined by IMGT convention, running from the second conserved V-encoded cysteine to the conserved J-encoded phenylalanine. Sequences without an unambiguous match to a single V gene segment were excluded from the earlier analysis of about 600 of the donors. An earlier analysis of under 750 of the donors called V segments functional above 56.7% productive rearrangements and segregating when the between-donor standard deviation exceeded 5%. A statistical classification framework was built to diagnose cytomegalovirus status from the catalog of TCR beta chain sequences. A later analysis assigned V and J genes by comparing TCR nucleotide sequences with IMGT/GENE-DB human TR gene sequences. A later analysis assigned CDR3 sequences and most-parsimonious VDJ recombination scenarios with the TCRdist pipeline. In a later analysis, each TCR beta chain was defined by its CDR3 amino acid sequence together with its V-gene family, and reads without a unique V-gene family were excluded. As a way to deal with suspected cross-contamination and a sequencing artifact, a later analysis dropped 450 to 600 nucleotide sequences that were highly shared and had low generation probability. A later analysis calculated a clonal expansion index for each public chain from normalized within-repertoire ranks of inferred template counts. In a later analysis, generation probabilities were computed with a VDJ recombination model fitted to out-of-frame rearrangements, and the resulting probabilities were checked against IGoR. In a later analysis, TCR-TCR, TCR-HLA and TCR-CMV co-occurrence was scored with hypergeometric tests, and a repertoire-size bias correction was applied to TCR pairs. A later analysis estimated false discovery rates by permuting HLA or CMV assignments 20 times. In a later analysis, co-occurring TCRs were grouped using DBSCAN, and TCRdist sequence similarity was added for clustering within HLA-allele-positive subsets. For co-occurrence clustering, repertoires with fewer than 30,000 or more than 120,000 public chains were excluded, along with four to six repertoires with anomalous nucleotide sharing. Entries here come from immuneACCESS through TCRdb and include only in-frame sequences with V and J called. Some clones fail to appear in such tables; in the studies checked, an unresolved V gene covers under half of the shortfall, and the cause of the remainder is unknown. That table is the source of V, J and clone size, and D and trimming were worked out from the DNA. The sample has under 200,000 clones on record, just over 75% of them singletons. In total, the top ten clones hold approximately 2.1% of the sample.

Material: PBMCs. The V and J genes are TRBV2 and TRBJ1-6, with the D segment identity uncertain. This sequence originates from a man aged 25 to 40 in good health and CMV-seronegative. Read as DNA, the sequence is TGTGCCAGCAGTGTGGTGTTTGAGTCCTATAATTCACCCCTCCACTTT. This codes for CASSVVFESYNSPLHF.